The sequence of this T cell receptor (beta chain) was determined in a study of blood T cells in healthy people across ages. A second about 7 to 12 cycle PCR used barcoded and J-beta primers. Via MiXCR, TCRdb re-called the 5' RACE reads, giving one row per CDR3 protein. Altogether some 930,000 distinct CDR3 sequences are present, about 28% being singletons, with the ten largest covering about a tenth. The sample holds many counts of this clonotype. These same records also appear under a second study, on T cells of mothers and their children.

Material: blood. The sequence was obtained from a woman aged 40 to 55 in good health.

In nucleotides, the CDR3 is TGTGCCAGCAGTTACCCCGGGACTAGGTCCTACGAGCAGTACTTC. It translates to CASSYPGTRSYEQYF. The V gene is TRBV6-6, the J gene TRBJ2-7; TRBD2 matches at 8 bases. The junction had 4 bases not matched to a gene; V was cut back by 2 bases and J by 1 base. Germline-derived CDR1 and CDR2 are MNHNY and SVGAGI (reference sequence). CDR3 length: 15 residues.